These 21 T cell receptor beta chains were all obtained from the same sample, sequenced in a study of cytomegalovirus exposure and HLA in healthy donors. Primers: 60 Vbeta forward and 13 Jbeta reverse. TCRdb's table, derived via immunoSEQ multiplex PCR, lists solely in-frame clones and lacks some. The data show more than 95,000 clones, approximately 78% seen once. The specimen sequenced was PBMCs. The origin of the receptors is a woman aged 40-49 years in good health and CMV-seronegative.

J is TRBJ1-1 and V is TRBV5-4; the match to TRBD1 covers 8 bases. Looked up from germline, CDR1 is SGHNT and CDR2 is YYREEE (reference sequence). The CDR3 is 16 residues long. V gave up 2 bases and J gave up 2 bases; unmatched junction bases: 8. The DNA of the CDR3 is TGTGCCAGCAGCTTAGTTAACAGGGGGGCAAACACTGAAGCTTTCTTT. This gives the protein CASSLVNRGANTEAFF.

The rearrangement links TRBV2 to TRBJ2-2; 7 positions match TRBD1. CDR1 is SNHLY and CDR2 is FYNNEI in the germline V gene. V gave up 8 bases and J gave up 6 bases; unmatched junction bases: 12. The CDR3 consists of 15 residues. The CDR3 DNA reads TGTGCCAGCTCGACAGGGAAGGTTGCCCCCGGGGAGCTGTTTTTT. Protein sequence: CASSTGKVAPGELFF.

The genes are TRBV5-1 and TRBJ1-2; D might be TRBD1 (6 bases). CDR3 size: 15 residues. V lost 0 bases and J lost 8, with 17 bases in between. Germline values: CDR1 SGHRS, CDR2 YFSETQ. CDR3 in amino acids: CASSLGNNRAVGYTF. CDR3 DNA: TGCGCCAGCAGCTTGGGAAACAACAGGGCGGTGGGCTACACCTTC. Filled out from reference TRBV5-1 and TRBJ1-2, the complete variable domain reads KAGVTQTPRYLIKTRGQQVTLSCSPISGHRSVSWYQQTPGQGLQFLFEYFSETQRNKGNFPGRFSGRQFSNSRSEMNVSTLELGDSALYLCASSLGNNRAVGYTFGSGTRLTVV.

The rearrangement links TRBV4-1 to TRBJ2-7; possible D gene TRBD2, 5 bases. Germline CDR1 MGHRA, CDR2 YSYEKL. This CDR3 region has 16 residues. Trimming removed 4 bases from V and 0 bases from J, with 16 bases in between. The CDR3 bases are TGCGCCAGCAGCCTTACTCCTTTTGACTACTCCTACGAGCAGTACTTC. Translation: CASSLTPFDYSYEQYF.

This chain joins TRBV6-5 and TRBJ1-2, with no clear D. The CDR3 length is 15 residues. Germline CDR1 is MNHEY and CDR2 is SVGAGI. The ends were cut back, 4 bases at V and 0 bases at J, with 12 bases in the middle. CDR3 sequence (DNA): TGTGCCAGCAGTTTCCGTCTGAGCACTAACTATGGCTACACCTTC. It specifies CASSFRLSTNYGYTF.

The chain has TRBV29-1 and TRBJ2-3; TRBD1 matches at 7 bases. Germline-derived CDR1 and CDR2 are SQVTM and ANQGSEA. The CDR3 has 17 residues. V gave up 8 bases and J gave up 0 bases; unmatched junction bases: 17. CDR3 sequence (DNA): TGCAGCTTTTCACAGGGGCATTCGTGGGGTAGCACAGATACGCAGTATTTT. This sequence encodes CSFSQGHSWGSTDTQYF.

This sequence joins TRBV7-9 and TRBJ2-7; maybe TRBD2 (6 bases). In germline, CDR1 is SEHNR, CDR2 FQNEAQ (reference sequence). The CDR3 contains 16 residues. V shed 5 bases and J shed 0 bases, with 17 bases lying between them. CDR3 nucleotides: TGTGCCAGCAGCAGGCTGGGAGGTATGGGCTCCTACGAGCAGTACTTC. It specifies CASSRLGGMGSYEQYF.

The chain uses TRBV9 and TRBJ1-4; D possibly corresponds to TRBD1 (6 bases). The CDR3 extends over 14 amino acids. The ends were cut back, 4 bases at V and 8 bases at J, with 15 bases in the middle. Germline V gene lookup returns CDR1 SGDLS and CDR2 YYNGEE. Here the CDR3 DNA reads TGTGCCAGCAGCCAAGGGGGAATCGGGGAAAAACTGTTTTTT. Translation: CASSQGGIGEKLFF.

This sequence joins TRBV27 and TRBJ2-1, with 11 bases fitting TRBD2. Germline V lookup: CDR1 MNHEY, CDR2 SMNVEV (reference sequence). V dropped 4 bases and J dropped 9; count of bases not matched to a gene: 5. This CDR3 comprises 14 residues. In DNA, the CDR3 is TGTGCCAGCAGTTCAGGACTAGCGGGTCTTGAGCAGTTCTTC. This sequence encodes CASSSGLAGLEQFF.

This chain links TRBV28 with TRBJ1-5; weak D call: TRBD1 (5 bases). The V gene's germline CDR1 is MDHEN and CDR2 SYDVKM. The V end was cut by 4 bases, the J end by 1 base, with 14 bases between. The CDR3 sequence is 16 residues long. CDR3 bases: TGTGCCAGCAGTTCCCATAGGGGAAGAAGCAATCAGCCCCAGCATTTT. Translation gives CASSSHRGRSNQPQHF. Filled out from reference TRBV28 and TRBJ1-5, the complete variable domain reads DVKVTQSSRYLVKRTGEKVFLECVQDMDHENMFWYRQDPGLGLRLIYFSYDVKMKEKGDIPEGYSVSREKKERFSLILESASTNQTSMYLCASSSHRGRSNQPQHFGDGTRLSIL.

The V gene is TRBV11-2, the J gene TRBJ1-1, with a weak D call TRBD1 (6 bases). The CDR3 totals 15 residues. Germline V CDR1 and CDR2: SGHAT, FQNNGV. Trimming cost V 5 bases and J 1 base, with 14 bases left between them. The CDR3 sequence is CASSRAGASNTEAFF. In nucleotides, the CDR3 is TGTGCCAGCAGCCGGGCAGGGGCATCGAACACTGAAGCTTTCTTT.

The CDR3 protein is CASSLSKRWSSYEQYF. CDR3 nucleotides: TGTGCCAGCAGTCTCTCTAAGAGGTGGAGCTCCTACGAGCAGTACTTC. The genes are TRBV6-6 and TRBJ2-7; D call uncertain. V dropped 5 bases and J dropped 0 bases, with 17 bases sitting between them. The germline gives CDR1 MNHNY, CDR2 SVGAGI (reference sequence). The CDR3 contains 16 residues.

The CDR3 is CASSLLGTGVADTQYF. The CDR3 nucleotides are TGCGCCAGCAGCTTGCTCGGGACAGGGGTAGCAGATACGCAGTATTTT. The chain uses TRBV5-1 and TRBJ2-3; TRBD1 agrees at 10 bases. Germline assignment: CDR1 SGHRS and CDR2 YFSETQ. J lost 4 bases, V lost 1 base, and 6 bases had no gene match. This CDR3 is built from 16 residues.

This clone was observed a handful of times. V and J are TRBV7-9 and TRBJ2-1, with D perhaps TRBD2 (5 bases). V lost 4 bases to trimming and J lost 7 bases, with 17 bases between them. The CDR3 length is 15 residues. CDR1 is SEHNR, CDR2 FQNEAQ, per germline (reference sequence). CDR3 in amino acids: CASSSWTGGSNEQFF. Here the CDR3 DNA reads TGTGCCAGCAGCTCCTGGACCGGCGGGTCAAATGAGCAGTTCTTC.

The chain recombines TRBV6-5 with TRBJ1-2, with unresolved D. Per the germline V gene, CDR1 is MNHEY and CDR2 is SVGAGI. V dropped 6 bases and J dropped 0 bases, with 14 bases sitting between them. This CDR3 spans 15 amino acids. The CDR3 DNA reads TGTGCCAGCAGAATTAGGCGGAGCACTAACTATGGCTACACCTTC. This sequence encodes CASRIRRSTNYGYTF.

The rearrangement uses TRBV27 and TRBJ2-2; D possibly corresponds to TRBD2 (6 bases). V lost 3 bases and J 7 bases, leaving 12 bases between the germline ends. Germline V lookup: CDR1 MNHEY, CDR2 SMNVEV (reference sequence). This CDR3 comprises 14 residues. The CDR3 DNA is TGTGCCAGCAGTTTGGAGGGATTGCTCGGGGAGCTGTTTTTT. It encodes CASSLEGLLGELFF.

J is TRBJ2-5 and V is TRBV7-2; possible D gene TRBD1, 5 bases. CDR3 length equals 12 residues. The V gene lost 3 bases and the J gene lost 5 bases, with 7 bases spanning the gap. CDR1 is SGHTA and CDR2 is FQGNSA in the germline V gene. The chain's CDR3 is CASSLAGETQYF. CDR3 nucleotides: TGTGCCAGCAGCTTGGCAGGGGAGACCCAGTACTTC.

The chain links TRBV15 to TRBJ1-4; TRBD1 is a possible D gene (6 bases). V lost 6 bases and J lost 7, with 15 bases in between. CDR3 length equals 14 residues. Germline V CDR1 and CDR2: LNHNV, YYDKDF (reference sequence). The CDR3 DNA is TGTGCCACCAGATACAGGGTCCCAGGTGAAAAACTGTTTTTT. Its translation is CATRYRVPGEKLFF.

J is TRBJ2-2 and V is TRBV5-8; 7 bases line up with TRBD2. The CDR3 contains 16 residues. With V trimmed by 3 bases and J by 3 bases, 8 bases remained unmatched. Per germline, CDR1 SGHTS and CDR2 YDEGEE. CDR3 loop: CASSSRAGVYTGELFF. As DNA, the CDR3 is TGTGCCAGCAGCTCGCGGGCGGGAGTGTACACCGGGGAGCTGTTTTTT.

The CDR3 loop is CASSPAQGSMREQYF. As DNA, the CDR3 is TGTGCCAGCAGCCCTGCTCAGGGGTCTATGCGCGAGCAGTACTTC. The V gene is TRBV7-2, the J gene TRBJ2-7; perhaps TRBD1 as D (6 bases). Germline-derived CDR1 and CDR2 are SGHTA and FQGNSA. The CDR3 is 15 residues long. The V end lost 5 bases, the J end lost 6 bases, and 20 bases lay between the germline ends. The variable domain in full, with the rest retrieved from reference TRBV7-2 and TRBJ2-7, is GAGVSQSPSNKVTEKGKDVELRCDPISGHTALYWYRQSLGQGLEFLIYFQGNSAPDKSGLPSDRFSAERTGGSVSTLTIQRTQQEDSAVYLCASSPAQGSMREQYFGPGTRLTVT.

The CDR3 loop reads CASSVGGWRSYNEQFF. The CDR3 nucleotides are TGTGCCAGCAGTGTAGGGGGCTGGAGGTCCTACAATGAGCAGTTCTTC. V and J are TRBV6-1 and TRBJ2-1, with 7 bases fitting TRBD1. Germline loops: CDR1 MNHNS, CDR2 SASEGT. V lost 4 bases, J lost 1 base, and 7 bases stayed unmatched. The CDR3 consists of 16 residues.